The T cell receptor (beta chain) described here comes from a study of T cell changes during pregnancy in multiple sclerosis. Germline V lookup: CDR1 SGHRS, CDR2 YFSETQ. The length of the CDR3 is 15 residues. Trimming pared 1 base from V and 0 bases from J, leaving 8 bases between. Assay: immunoSEQ multiplex PCR; the TCRdb copy retains only in-frame clones and omits some. The data hold about 74,000 clones, with approximately 90% observed a single time. The sequencing used peripheral blood, collected in the third trimester of pregnancy. The receptor's source is a female donor with multiple sclerosis, enrolled in a pregnancy study. This chain connects TRBV5-1 to TRBJ1-3; D remains ambiguous. In DNA form, the CDR3 reads TGCGCCAGCAGCTTGAGCGGCGGCTCTGGAAACACCATATATTTT. Translation gives CASSLSGGSGNTIYF. Based on the CDR3 plus reference TRBV5-1 and TRBJ1-3, the full variable domain is KAGVTQTPRYLIKTRGQQVTLSCSPISGHRSVSWYQQTPGQGLQFLFEYFSETQRNKGNFPGRFSGRQFSNSRSEMNVSTLELGDSALYLCASSLSGGSGNTIYFGEGSWLTVV.